One TCR beta chain is described in this entry. The clone's antigen remains unknown. There are no base qualities to consult, and no much larger clone falls within one base. The library was prepared using the immunoSEQ multiplex PCR assay. TCRdb re-hosts the immuneACCESS table, in-frame sequences only. Its copies lack some clones; in the studies checked, an unresolved V gene accounts for under half of them, and the cause for the rest is not known. This sample holds 700,000 or so clones; approximately 83% were observed only once. Approximately 0.01% of the sample belongs to the ten largest clones. These data originate in a study of shared T cell receptors in the human thymus (dated by TCRdb to about 2021). Regarding the complete study: The study examined how self-reactive, shared T-cell receptor alpha chains are generated in the human thymus.

V lost 9 bases and J lost 5 bases; the stretch between them is 8 bases long. The CDR3 measures 11 amino acids from cysteine to phenylalanine. Of the read, only the CDR3 DNA is kept; its 33 bases are in frame from base 1. As encoded in the germline V gene, CDR1 is MNHNS while CDR2 is SASEGT. The data also belong to a second study, concerning human thymus T cells. That second report states: The donors were immunologically healthy infants in Finland who had open corrective cardiac surgery for congenital heart defects. Thymus tissue was obtained as surgical resects removed during corrective cardiac surgery. Usage of V and J gene segments appeared to be biased in both the thymic and the peripheral blood repertoires. The related research found that thymic TCR repertoires overlapped highly between unrelated individuals. The study used 7 to 9 infant thymus samples plus four related peripheral blood samples to characterize TCR alpha and beta repertoires. The cohort included six male and two female infants, with donor ages spanning 7 to 244 days. Thymocytes were freed from the tissue by mechanical means and kept at -70 degrees C as pellets of roughly 8.5-30 million cells. A QIAsymphony instrument was used to extract genomic DNA from the frozen cell pellets. The immunoSEQ multiplex PCR assay was used to amplify the TCRB and TCRAD loci from a standardized quantity of quality-controlled genomic DNA. The amplicons covered the V(D)J region and were long enough to include the CDR3 and to identify the V and J genes. Through the commercial immunoSEQ service, the amplicons were sequenced on an Illumina platform. Primer bias and sequencing errors were corrected using previously described methods, and TCRAD and TCRB definitions followed the IMGT database. Repertoires were analysed with immunoSEQ Analyzer 3.0 and VDJTools, covering basic statistics, V/J segment usage, diversity estimates, rarefaction and pairwise overlap. Chao1, ChaoE, Efron-Thisted, Shannon and inverse Simpson indices were used to estimate diversity, which was also estimated on datasets down-sampled to the smallest sample. Repertoire overlap was determined by strict matching of CDR3 nucleotide sequence, V gene and J gene, and Jaccard-based multidimensional scaling clustering was applied. On average, thymus samples yielded some 810,000 unique TCRB clonotypes, whereas blood samples yielded 65,000 to 100,000.

The receptor was isolated from a girl in the first two years of life with a congenital heart defect. Donor details come from another sample of the same person, matched by shared clones. Recombination joined TRBV6-1 with TRBJ1-5; the D gene is perhaps TRBD1, from 6 matching bases. Input material: thymocytes. The CDR3 region: CASPGDQPQHF. The DNA is TGTGCCAGTCCAGGGGATCAGCCCCAGCATTTT.